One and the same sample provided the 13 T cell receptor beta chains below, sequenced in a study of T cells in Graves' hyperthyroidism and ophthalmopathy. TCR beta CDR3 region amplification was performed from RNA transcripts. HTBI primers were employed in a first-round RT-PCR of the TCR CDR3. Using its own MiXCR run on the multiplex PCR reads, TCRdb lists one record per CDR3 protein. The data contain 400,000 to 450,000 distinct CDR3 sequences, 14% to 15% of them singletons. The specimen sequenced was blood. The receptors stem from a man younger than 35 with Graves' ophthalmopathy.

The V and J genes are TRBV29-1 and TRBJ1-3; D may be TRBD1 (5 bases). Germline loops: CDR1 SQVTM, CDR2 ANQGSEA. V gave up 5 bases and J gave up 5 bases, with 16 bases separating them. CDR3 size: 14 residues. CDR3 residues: CSVLDKKPRNTIYF. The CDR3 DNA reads TGCAGCGTTTTGGACAAGAAACCAAGAAACACCATATATTTT.

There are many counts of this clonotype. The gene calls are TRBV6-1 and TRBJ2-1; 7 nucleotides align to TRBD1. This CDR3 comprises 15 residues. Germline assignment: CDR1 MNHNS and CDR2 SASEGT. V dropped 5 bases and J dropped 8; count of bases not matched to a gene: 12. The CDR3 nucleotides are TGTGCCAGCAGTACCGTCCAGGGGGTATCGGATGAGCAGTTCTTC. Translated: CASSTVQGVSDEQFF.

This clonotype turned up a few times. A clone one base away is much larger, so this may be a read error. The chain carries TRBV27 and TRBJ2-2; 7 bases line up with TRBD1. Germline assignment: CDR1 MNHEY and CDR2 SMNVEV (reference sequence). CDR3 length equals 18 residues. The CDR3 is CVSSLSFRTGRNTGELFF. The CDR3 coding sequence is TGTGTCAGCAGTTTATCGTTCCGGACAGGACGTAACACCGGGGAGCTGTTTTTT.

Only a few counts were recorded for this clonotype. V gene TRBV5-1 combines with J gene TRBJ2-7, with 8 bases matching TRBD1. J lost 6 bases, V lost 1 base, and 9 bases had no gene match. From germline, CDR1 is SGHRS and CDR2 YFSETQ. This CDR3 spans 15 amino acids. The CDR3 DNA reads TGCGCCAGCAGCTTGCGGTCCGGGACAGGCCGCGAGCAGTACTTC. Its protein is CASSLRSGTGREQYF.

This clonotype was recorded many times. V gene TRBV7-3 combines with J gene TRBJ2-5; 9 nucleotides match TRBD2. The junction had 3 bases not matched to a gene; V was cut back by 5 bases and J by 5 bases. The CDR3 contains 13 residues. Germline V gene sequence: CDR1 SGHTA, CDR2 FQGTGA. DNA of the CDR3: TGTGCCAGCAGCGTTAGCGGGAGTGAGACCCAGTACTTC. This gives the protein CASSVSGSETQYF. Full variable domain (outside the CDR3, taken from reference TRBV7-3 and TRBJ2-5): GAGVSQTPSNKVTEKGKYVELRCDPISGHTALYWYRQSLGQGPEFLIYFQGTGAADDSGLPNDRFFAVRPEGSVSTLKIQRTERGDSAVYLCASSVSGSETQYFGPGTRLLVL.

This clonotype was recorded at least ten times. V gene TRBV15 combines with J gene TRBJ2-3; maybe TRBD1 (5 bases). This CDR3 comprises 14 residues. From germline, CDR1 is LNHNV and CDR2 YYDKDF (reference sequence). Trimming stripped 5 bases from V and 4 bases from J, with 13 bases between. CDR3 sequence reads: CATSLRTNADTQYF. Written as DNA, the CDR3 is TGTGCCACCAGCCTACGGACAAACGCAGATACGCAGTATTTT.

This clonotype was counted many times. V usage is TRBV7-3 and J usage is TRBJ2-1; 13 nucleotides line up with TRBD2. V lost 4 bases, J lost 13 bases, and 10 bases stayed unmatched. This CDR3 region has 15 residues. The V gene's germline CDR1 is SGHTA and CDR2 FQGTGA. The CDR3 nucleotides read TGTGCCAGCAGCTCCTCTATGGGGACTAGCGGGATTCAGTTCTTC. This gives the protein CASSSSMGTSGIQFF.

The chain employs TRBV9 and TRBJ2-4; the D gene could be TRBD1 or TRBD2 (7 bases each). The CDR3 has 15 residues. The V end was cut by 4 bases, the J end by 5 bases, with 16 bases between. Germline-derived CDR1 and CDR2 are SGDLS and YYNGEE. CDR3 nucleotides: TGTGCCAGCAGCCCCAGGGGGGGACTTGAAAACATTCAGTACTTC. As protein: CASSPRGGLENIQYF.

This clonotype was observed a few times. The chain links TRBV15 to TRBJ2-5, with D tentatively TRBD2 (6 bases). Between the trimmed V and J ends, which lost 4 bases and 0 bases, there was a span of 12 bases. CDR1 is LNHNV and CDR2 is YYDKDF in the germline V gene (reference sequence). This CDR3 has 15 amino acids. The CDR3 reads CATSTGADHQETQYF. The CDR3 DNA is TGTGCCACCAGCACGGGAGCGGACCACCAAGAGACCCAGTACTTC.

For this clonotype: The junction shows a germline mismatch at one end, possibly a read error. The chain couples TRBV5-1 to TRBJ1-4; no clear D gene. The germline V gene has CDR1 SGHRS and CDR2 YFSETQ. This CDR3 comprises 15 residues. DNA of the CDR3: TGTGCCAGCAGCTTAGGTGGGGAGTTAAATGAAAAACTGTTTTTT. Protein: CASSLGGELNEKLFF.

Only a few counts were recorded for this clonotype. CDR3 loop: CASSQQGAPNTQYF. DNA for the CDR3: TGTGCCAGCAGCCAACAGGGGGCGCCTAACACGCAGTATTTT. The rearrangement joins TRBV6-2 or TRBV6-3 to TRBJ2-3, with 9 bases lining up with TRBD1. Per the germline V gene, CDR1 is MNHEY and CDR2 is SVGEGT. V shed 6 bases and J 9 bases; nucleotides not matched to a gene: 10. The CDR3 contains 14 residues.

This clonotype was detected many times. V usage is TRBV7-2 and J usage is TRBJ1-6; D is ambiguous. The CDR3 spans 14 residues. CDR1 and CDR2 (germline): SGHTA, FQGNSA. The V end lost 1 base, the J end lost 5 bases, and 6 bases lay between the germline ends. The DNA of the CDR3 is TGTGCCAGCAGCTTAGAATTGAATAATTCACCCCTCCACTTT. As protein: CASSLELNNSPLHF.

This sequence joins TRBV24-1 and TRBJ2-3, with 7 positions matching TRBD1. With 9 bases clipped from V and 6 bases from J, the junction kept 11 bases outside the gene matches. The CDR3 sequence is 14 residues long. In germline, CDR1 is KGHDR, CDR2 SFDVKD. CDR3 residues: CATGFPGQMDTQYF. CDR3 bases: TGTGCCACCGGGTTTCCGGGACAGATGGATACGCAGTATTTT.